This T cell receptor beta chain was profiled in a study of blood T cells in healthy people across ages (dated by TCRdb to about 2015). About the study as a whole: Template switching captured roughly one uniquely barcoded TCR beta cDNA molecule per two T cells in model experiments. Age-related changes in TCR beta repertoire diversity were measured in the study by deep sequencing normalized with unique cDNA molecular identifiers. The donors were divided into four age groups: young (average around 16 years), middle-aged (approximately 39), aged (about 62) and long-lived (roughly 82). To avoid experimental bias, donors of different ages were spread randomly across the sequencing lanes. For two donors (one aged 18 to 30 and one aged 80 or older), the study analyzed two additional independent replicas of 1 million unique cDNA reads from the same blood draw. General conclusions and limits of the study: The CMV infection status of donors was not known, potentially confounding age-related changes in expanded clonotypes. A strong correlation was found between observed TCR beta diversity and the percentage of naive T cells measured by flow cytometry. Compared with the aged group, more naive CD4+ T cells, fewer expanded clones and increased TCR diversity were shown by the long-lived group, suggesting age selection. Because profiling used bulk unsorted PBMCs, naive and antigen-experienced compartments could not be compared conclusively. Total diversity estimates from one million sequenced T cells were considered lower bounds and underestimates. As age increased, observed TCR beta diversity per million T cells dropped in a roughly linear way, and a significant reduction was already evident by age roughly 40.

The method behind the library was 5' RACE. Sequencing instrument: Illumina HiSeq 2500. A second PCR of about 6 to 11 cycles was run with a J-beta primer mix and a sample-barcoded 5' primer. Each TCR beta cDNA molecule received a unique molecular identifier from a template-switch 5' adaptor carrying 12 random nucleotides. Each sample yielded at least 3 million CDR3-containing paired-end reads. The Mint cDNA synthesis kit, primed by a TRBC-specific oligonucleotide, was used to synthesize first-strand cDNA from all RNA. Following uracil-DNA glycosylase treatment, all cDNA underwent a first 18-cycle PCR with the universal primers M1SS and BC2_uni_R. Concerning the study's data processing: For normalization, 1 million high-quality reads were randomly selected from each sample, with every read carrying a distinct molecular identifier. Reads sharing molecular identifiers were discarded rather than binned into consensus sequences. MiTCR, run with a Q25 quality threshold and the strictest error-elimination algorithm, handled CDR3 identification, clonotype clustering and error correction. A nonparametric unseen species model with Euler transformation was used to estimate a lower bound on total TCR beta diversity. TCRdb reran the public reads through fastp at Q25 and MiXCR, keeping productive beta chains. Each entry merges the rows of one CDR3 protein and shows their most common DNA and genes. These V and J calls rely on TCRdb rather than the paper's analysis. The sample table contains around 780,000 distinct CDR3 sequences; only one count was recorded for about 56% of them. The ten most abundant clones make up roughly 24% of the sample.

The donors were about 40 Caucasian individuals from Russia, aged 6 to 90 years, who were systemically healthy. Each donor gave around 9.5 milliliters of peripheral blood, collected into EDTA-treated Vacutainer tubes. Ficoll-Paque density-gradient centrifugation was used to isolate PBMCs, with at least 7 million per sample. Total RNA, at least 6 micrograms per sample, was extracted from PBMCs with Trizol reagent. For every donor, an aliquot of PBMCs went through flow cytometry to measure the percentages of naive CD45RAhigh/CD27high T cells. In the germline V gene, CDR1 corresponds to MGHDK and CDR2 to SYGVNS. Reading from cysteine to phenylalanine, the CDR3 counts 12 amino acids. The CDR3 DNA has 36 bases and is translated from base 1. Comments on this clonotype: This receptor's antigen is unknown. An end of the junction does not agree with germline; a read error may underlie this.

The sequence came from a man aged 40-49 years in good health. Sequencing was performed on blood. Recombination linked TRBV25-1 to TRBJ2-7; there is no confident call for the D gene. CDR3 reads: CASSGGSHEQYF. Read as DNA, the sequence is TGTGCCAGCAGTGGAGGCTCCCACGAGCAGTACTTC.